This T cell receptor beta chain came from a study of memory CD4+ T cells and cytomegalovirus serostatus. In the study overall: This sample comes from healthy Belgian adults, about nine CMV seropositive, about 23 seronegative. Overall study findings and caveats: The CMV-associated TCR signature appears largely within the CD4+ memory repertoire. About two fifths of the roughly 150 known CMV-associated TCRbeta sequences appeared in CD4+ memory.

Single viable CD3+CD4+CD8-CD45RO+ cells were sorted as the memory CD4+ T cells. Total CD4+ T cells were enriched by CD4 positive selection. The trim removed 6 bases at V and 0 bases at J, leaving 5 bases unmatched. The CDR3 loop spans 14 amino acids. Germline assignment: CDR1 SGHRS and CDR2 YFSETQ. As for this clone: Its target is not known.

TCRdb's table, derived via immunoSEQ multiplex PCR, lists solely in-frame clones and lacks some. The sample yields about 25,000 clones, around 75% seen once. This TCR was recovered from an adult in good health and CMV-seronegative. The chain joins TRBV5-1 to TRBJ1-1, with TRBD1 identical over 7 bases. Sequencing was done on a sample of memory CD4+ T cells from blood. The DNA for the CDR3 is TGCGCCAGCAATACAGGGGACATGAACACTGAAGCTTTCTTT. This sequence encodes CASNTGDMNTEAFF.